These 20 T cell receptor beta chains share one sample of origin, sequenced in a study of T cells in Graves' hyperthyroidism and ophthalmopathy. TCR beta CDR3 sequences were amplified from RNA transcripts. First-round RT-PCR of the TCR CDR3 relied on the HTBI primer set. TCRdb reprocessed the multiplex PCR reads with MiXCR, giving one entry per CDR3 protein. Of about 600,000 distinct CDR3 sequences in the sample, more than 13% are singletons; the top ten hold 7% to 9%. The sample comprised blood. These receptors came from a woman under 30 with Graves' ophthalmopathy.

There are many counts of this clonotype. This chain links TRBV10-3 with TRBJ2-7, with D possibly being TRBD1 (7 bases). CDR1 is ENHRY and CDR2 is SYGVKD in the germline V gene. V was trimmed by 2 bases and J by 4 bases, leaving 12 bases between them. CDR3 length: 14 residues. CDR3 protein: CAISENRGLYEQYF. CDR3 coding DNA: TGTGCCATCAGTGAGAACAGGGGACTTTACGAGCAGTACTTC.

This clonotype was found many times. The chain links TRBV2 to TRBJ2-2; D gene uncertain. The CDR3 covers 12 residues. V lost 8 bases and J lost 3, with 7 bases in between. Germline-derived CDR1 and CDR2 are SNHLY and FYNNEI. CDR3 DNA sequence: TGTGCCAGCCGCCAAGACACCGGGGAGCTGTTTTTT. It translates to CASRQDTGELFF.

The chain links TRBV27 to TRBJ2-5; 7 bases align to TRBD2. This CDR3 has 15 residues. Trimming at V came to 3 bases and at J to 0 bases, leaving 4 bases not matched to a gene. The germline V gene encodes CDR1 MNHEY and CDR2 SMNVEV (reference sequence). The CDR3 protein is CASSLGGGYQETQYF. The CDR3 DNA sequence: TGTGCCAGCAGTTTGGGGGGAGGGTACCAAGAGACCCAGTACTTC.

In its sample, this clonotype was seen many times. The chain has TRBV7-3 and TRBJ2-2; D remains ambiguous. The CDR3 loop spans 15 amino acids. Trimming took off 5 bases at V and 1 base at J, with 11 bases between the two ends. Germline V gives CDR1 SGHTA, CDR2 FQGTGA. The CDR3 here is CASSPRTVNTGELFF. The CDR3 DNA sequence: TGTGCCAGCAGCCCGAGGACGGTGAACACCGGGGAGCTGTTTTTT.

This clonotype showed up many times. The V and J genes are TRBV7-9 and TRBJ1-1, with D possibly matching TRBD1 (6 bases). The CDR3 has 15 amino acids. V was clipped by 4 bases and J by 5 bases, with 17 bases between them. Germline V gene lookup returns CDR1 SEHNR and CDR2 FQNEAQ (reference sequence). The CDR3 nucleotides are TGTGCCAGCAGCTCCTCCATCAGGGGATGTACTGAAGCTTTCTTT. Protein sequence: CASSSSIRGCTEAFF.

There are many counts of this clonotype. This chain connects TRBV11-1 to TRBJ1-1, with 12 bases identical to TRBD1. The V gene end was trimmed by 3 bases and the J gene end by 0 bases; junction bases not matched to a gene: 2. The CDR3 is 16 residues long. Germline V gene lookup returns CDR1 SGHAT and CDR2 FQDESV (reference sequence). The CDR3 here is CASSLGTGGVNTEAFF. The CDR3 nucleotides are TGTGCCAGCAGCTTGGGGACAGGGGGCGTGAACACTGAAGCTTTCTTT. The full variable domain, completed using reference TRBV11-1 and TRBJ1-1, is EAEVAQSPRYKITEKSQAVAFWCDPISGHATLYWYRQILGQGPELLVQFQDESVVDDSQLPKDRFSAERLKGVDSTLKIQPAELGDSAMYLCASSLGTGGVNTEAFFGQGTRLTVV.

This clonotype came up many times. The chain employs TRBV20-1 and TRBJ2-5; TRBD1 is a possible D gene (6 bases). The germline gives CDR1 DFQATT, CDR2 SNEGSKA (reference sequence). Trimming took off 1 base at V and 7 bases at J, with 19 bases between the two ends. This CDR3 comprises 15 residues. CDR3 loop: CSARATGHWLGTQYF. DNA of the CDR3: TGCAGTGCTAGAGCGACGGGACATTGGTTAGGGACCCAGTACTTC.

At least ten counts were recorded for this clonotype. The J gene is TRBJ2-5, the V gene TRBV7-9; the D gene could be TRBD1 or TRBD2 (5 bases each). The CDR3 runs 16 residues. V shed 8 bases and J shed 4 bases, with 23 bases lying between them. Germline V CDR1 and CDR2: SEHNR, FQNEAQ (reference sequence). The CDR3 reads CASRGRKPSEGETQYF. The CDR3 DNA is TGTGCCAGCCGGGGCAGAAAGCCTTCAGAGGGAGAGACCCAGTACTTC. Full variable domain (rest looked up from reference TRBV7-9 and TRBJ2-5): DTGVSQNPRHKITKRGQNVTFRCDPISEHNRLYWYRQTLGQGPEFLTYFQNEAQLEKSRLLSDRFSAERPKGSFSTLEIQRTEQGDSAMYLCASRGRKPSEGETQYFGPGTRLLVL.

This clonotype was detected many times. This chain uses TRBV20-1 with TRBJ1-1; the D gene is possibly TRBD1 (5 bases). Germline values: CDR1 DFQATT, CDR2 SNEGSKA (reference sequence). The ends were cut back, 6 bases at V and 5 bases at J, with 19 bases in the middle. The CDR3 covers 14 residues. The CDR3 DNA follows: TGCAGTGCATCCCTTGGGGGATCGGGGACTGAAGCTTTCTTT. It is translated as CSASLGGSGTEAFF.

Many counts were recorded for this clonotype. The rearrangement links TRBV5-5 to TRBJ2-7; tentatively, D is TRBD1 or TRBD2 (7 bases each). This CDR3 spans 14 amino acids. Trimming removed 4 bases at V and 4 bases at J, with 15 bases between. CDR1 is SGHKS, CDR2 YYEKEE, per germline (reference sequence). CDR3 loop: CASSPGGAPYEQYF. CDR3 DNA: TGTGCCAGCAGCCCAGGGGGGGCGCCTTACGAGCAGTACTTC.

The rearrangement links TRBV18 to TRBJ2-2; tentatively, D is TRBD1 (5 bases). Germline CDR1 KGHSH, CDR2 LQKENI. The CDR3 contains 16 residues. Trimming left V 2 bases short and J 1 base short, with 11 bases between. CDR3 region: CASSPVGHQNTGELFF. CDR3 nucleotides: TGTGCCAGCTCACCAGTCGGACACCAGAACACCGGGGAGCTGTTTTTT.

This clonotype was recorded at least ten times. The V gene is TRBV27, the J gene TRBJ2-7; no firm D call. Trimming shortened V by 1 base and J by 0 bases, and 7 bases separated the two germline ends. The germline CDR1 and CDR2 sequences are MNHEY and SMNVEV (reference sequence). The CDR3 is 14 residues long. CDR3 in amino acids: CASSLYPTSYEQYF. The CDR3 bases are TGTGCCAGCAGTTTATACCCGACCTCCTACGAGCAGTACTTC.

In its sample, this clonotype was seen a few times. The J gene is TRBJ2-2, the V gene TRBV24-1, with a possible D match to TRBD1 (5 bases). The germline CDR1 and CDR2 sequences are KGHDR and SFDVKD. The CDR3 extends over 12 amino acids. V shed 10 bases and J shed 4 bases, with 9 bases lying between them. CDR3: CATTASTGELFF. The CDR3 DNA reads as TGTGCCACGACAGCGAGCACCGGGGAGCTGTTTTTT.

This clonotype was counted ten times or more. The chain couples TRBV10-3 to TRBJ2-7, with 7 bases matching TRBD2. This CDR3 spans 14 amino acids. The V gene's germline CDR1 is ENHRY and CDR2 SYGVKD. J lost 3 bases, V lost 6 bases, and 8 bases had no gene match. The CDR3 spells CAIRSSGGHYEQYF. For the CDR3, the DNA is TGTGCCATCAGATCTAGCGGAGGGCACTACGAGCAGTACTTC.

Only a few counts were recorded for this clonotype. The chain has TRBV18 and TRBJ1-2, with TRBD1 as a possible D gene (5 bases). CDR1 is KGHSH and CDR2 is LQKENI in the germline V gene. This CDR3 has 16 residues. V was pared by 0 bases and J by 0 bases, with 11 bases between. CDR3 loop: CASSPPGVRANYGYTF. CDR3 bases: TGTGCCAGCTCACCACCGGGGGTGAGAGCTAACTATGGCTACACCTTC.

This clonotype was observed many times. J is TRBJ2-1 and V is TRBV12-5; the match to TRBD2 covers 10 bases. V lost 0 bases and J lost 2; bases outside the gene matches: 16. The CDR3 is 21 residues long. The V gene's germline CDR1 is LGHNT and CDR2 FRNRAP. CDR3 bases: TGTGCTAGTGGTTTGGTACTGGGCGCTAGCGGGAGCCCCTCTACCTACAATGAGCAGTTCTTC. Amino acids: CASGLVLGASGSPSTYNEQFF.

This clonotype was recorded many times. The V call is TRBV30, the J call TRBJ1-1, with unresolved D. Germline loops: CDR1 GTSNPN, CDR2 SVGIG (reference sequence). The V end was cut by 0 bases, the J end by 0 bases, with 11 bases between. This CDR3 region has 15 residues. The CDR3 region is CAWSVKAGLNTEAFF. The CDR3 DNA sequence: TGTGCCTGGAGTGTAAAGGCAGGATTGAACACTGAAGCTTTCTTT.

This clonotype showed up many times. This rearrangement joins TRBV3-1 to TRBJ2-7, with 9 bases lining up with TRBD1. The CDR3 is 18 amino acids. The germline V gene has CDR1 LGHDT and CDR2 YNNKEL (reference sequence). Trimming at V came to 0 bases and at J to 2 bases, leaving 11 bases not matched to a gene. The CDR3 loop is CASSQESPWDREAYEQYF. The DNA of the CDR3 is TGTGCCAGCAGCCAAGAATCTCCCTGGGACAGGGAAGCCTACGAGCAGTACTTC.

This rearrangement joins TRBV4-3 to TRBJ2-3; 9 bases agree with TRBD2. V shed 0 bases and J 0 bases; nucleotides not matched to a gene: 7. In germline, CDR1 is LGHNA, CDR2 YSLEER. This CDR3 has 18 residues. The CDR3 bases are TGCGCCAGCAGCCAAGAAGCGTCAACTAGCGGGAGCACAGATACGCAGTATTTT. It codes for CASSQEASTSGSTDTQYF.

Regarding this clonotype: The junction shows a germline mismatch at one end, possibly a read error. This chain links TRBV20-1 with TRBJ2-2, with 9 bases aligning to TRBD2. This CDR3 contains 16 residues. In germline, CDR1 is DFQATT, CDR2 SNEGSKA (reference sequence). CDR3 region: CSARPSGIGNTGEPFF. CDR3 DNA: TGCAGTGCTAGACCTAGCGGGATAGGAAACACCGGGGAGCCGTTTTTT.